Listed below are T cell receptor beta chains from one sample, sequenced in a study of T cell repertoires in cytomegalovirus infection. Each CDR3 protein is one row after TCRdb ran MiXCR on the reads. Of fewer than 550,000 distinct CDR3 sequences in the sample, approximately 25% were seen once. Sequencing input: PBMCs. The receptor source for this set is a human donor in good health (CMV status not recorded). Some clones in this sample may be carry-over from other donors' samples. The CDR3 runs from the conserved cysteine through the conserved F or W. The D gene is left open where the match is weak. Not every row has a clone size; where given, it reads once, few, many or a size class.

TRBV19	few	TRBJ2-2	.	18	TGTGCCAGTAGCAGAATCCCCTCGGGACCACCGAACACCGGGGAGCTGTTTTTT	CASSRIPSGPPNTGELFF
TRBV7-9	few	TRBJ1-1	TRBD1	14	TGTGCCAGCAGCCTTGACAGGGGGCTACCCGAAGCTTTCTTT	CASSLDRGLPEAFF
TRBV19	few	TRBJ1-1	.	14	TGTGCCAGTAGTATTAATCGGATGAACACTGAAGCTTTCTTT	CASSINRMNTEAFF
TRBV19	.	TRBJ1-1	.	15	TGTGCCAGTAGTCCGCCCGGATCGTTGGACACTGAAGCTTTCTTT	CASSPPGSLDTEAFF
TRBV7-9	few	TRBJ2-4	TRBD2	18	TGTGCCAGCAGCTTAGCGCGAGGCATAGCGGGATCTTTAGACATTCAGTACTTC	CASSLARGIAGSLDIQYF
TRBV11-3	.	TRBJ1-1	.	14	TGTGCCAGCAGCCGAATGGCGGGGGACACTGAAGCTTTCTTT	CASSRMAGDTEAFF
TRBV29-1	few	TRBJ1-2	.	14	TGCAGCGTTGAAGACGGACCCGGGGGGCGCGGCTACACCTTC	CSVEDGPGGRGYTF
TRBV18	.	TRBJ1-2	.	14	TGTGCCAGCTCACCATCCAGGGCTCTTGATGGCTACACCTTC	CASSPSRALDGYTF
TRBV6-2/TRBV6-3	.	TRBJ2-1	TRBD2	15	TGTGCCAGCAGTTACACGGGGGGCTCCTACAATGAGCAGTTCTTC	CASSYTGGSYNEQFF
TRBV19	.	TRBJ2-6	.	15	TGTGCCAGTAGTAGAGGGACCTCTGGGGCCAACGTCCTGACTTTC	CASSRGTSGANVLTF
TRBV7-2	many	TRBJ1-5	.	13	TGTGCCAGCAGCTTTACATGGGATCAGCCCCAGCATTTT	CASSFTWDQPQHF
TRBV27	few	TRBJ2-1	.	15	TGTGCCAGCAGTTTCGCAAGCGGATTTTACAATGAGCAGTTCTTC	CASSFASGFYNEQFF
TRBV7-3	few	TRBJ2-1	TRBD2	16	TGTGCCAGCAGCGTGTCTAGCGGAACTCCCTACAATGAGCAGTTCTTC	CASSVSSGTPYNEQFF
TRBV29-1	.	TRBJ1-1	TRBD1	12	TGCAGCGTACAGGGGCCTGTAACTGAAGCTTTCTTT	CSVQGPVTEAFF
TRBV7-6	few	TRBJ2-1	TRBD2	18	TGTGCCAGCAGCTTAGAGGCGGGGGGGACTAGCGGAGGCAATGAGCAGTTCTTC	CASSLEAGGTSGGNEQFF
TRBV6-1	.	TRBJ2-3	.	15	TGTGCCAGCAGCCACGGGCCACCTAGCACAGATACGCAGTATTTT	CASSHGPPSTDTQYF
TRBV5-6	.	TRBJ2-1	TRBD2	18	TGTGCCAGCAGCCCGCCGGGACTAGCGGGAGGGCCGATGAATGAGCAGTTCTTC	CASSPPGLAGGPMNEQFF
TRBV14	.	TRBJ2-1	TRBD1	16	TGTGCCAGCAGCCAACCGGGACAGGGGGCTTGGAATGAGCAGTTCTTC	CASSQPGQGAWNEQFF
TRBV7-2	many	TRBJ2-1	.	14	TGTGCCAGCAGCTTCGGGTCTTACAACAATGAGCAGTTCTTC	CASSFGSYNNEQFF
TRBV12-3/TRBV12-4	.	TRBJ2-1	.	14	TGTGCCAGCAGTTTAGCGTCCAGGGACAATGAGCAGTTCTTC	CASSLASRDNEQFF
TRBV25-1	.	TRBJ1-5	.	13	TGTGCCAGCGAGGGAGGTAGCAATCAGCCCCAGCATTTT	CASEGGSNQPQHF
TRBV7-2	many	TRBJ2-4	.	19	TGTGCCAGCAGCTTAGGGGGGATGGCCTCCGGGGGAGCCAAAAACATTCAGTACTTC	CASSLGGMASGGAKNIQYF
TRBV7-8	many	TRBJ2-1	.	13	TGTGCCAGCAGGGCGGAGGACTACAATGAGCAGTTCTTC	CASRAEDYNEQFF
TRBV28	.	TRBJ2-1	TRBD2	16	TGTGCCAGCAGTGAGAGAGTTAGCGGGAGGGTCAATGAGCAGTTCTTC	CASSERVSGRVNEQFF
TRBV7-8	many	TRBJ2-7	TRBD2	14	TGTGCCAGCAGCCAGACTAGCGGGAGCCCCGAGCAGTACTTC	CASSQTSGSPEQYF
TRBV12-3/TRBV12-4	.	TRBJ2-5	.	15	TGTGCCAGCAGCTCGCGTCCGGGGATTTGGGAGACCCAGTACTTC	CASSSRPGIWETQYF
TRBV7-2	.	TRBJ2-5	TRBD2	15	TGTGCCAGCAGCTTAGACGGGAGGTTCAAAGAGACCCAGTACTTC	CASSLDGRFKETQYF
TRBV28	.	TRBJ2-3	.	15	TGTGCCAGCTTGAGACGGCAGTCTAGCACAGATACGCAGTATTTT	CASLRRQSSTDTQYF
TRBV7-2	many	TRBJ1-2	.	13	TGTGCCAGCAGCCCTTACAGGGAATCTGGCTACACCTTC	CASSPYRESGYTF
TRBV12-3/TRBV12-4	.	TRBJ2-3	TRBD2	16	TGTGCCAGCAGTGTCACTAGCGGGAGGGCCGGAGATACGCAGTATTTT	CASSVTSGRAGDTQYF
TRBV7-3	few	TRBJ2-1	TRBD2	17	TGTGCCAGCAGCTTAACGGGGGGGGTAGCGGGTGGAAATGAGCAGTTCTTC	CASSLTGGVAGGNEQFF
TRBV7-2	many	TRBJ1-3	.	14	TGTGCCAGCAGCCAGACAGTCTCTGGAAACACCATATATTTT	CASSQTVSGNTIYF
TRBV13	many	TRBJ1-1	.	11	TGTGCCAGCAGCTTAGGCGGTGAAGCTTTCTTT	CASSLGGEAFF
TRBV13	few	TRBJ2-7	.	14	TGTGCCAGCAGCTCACGGGACCATTCCTACGAGCAGTACTTC	CASSSRDHSYEQYF
TRBV4-3	.	TRBJ1-1	.	14	TGCGCCAGCAGCCCATCGGCAGGGGCCACTGAAGCTTTCTTT	CASSPSAGATEAFF
TRBV5-6	few	TRBJ2-3	TRBD2	15	TGTGCCAGCAGCCACGGACTAGCGGGAGGAATCACGCAGTATTTT	CASSHGLAGGITQYF
TRBV2	.	TRBJ1-1	.	15	TGTGCCAGCAGTGTATCGGCGGGAAGGAACACTGAAGCTTTCTTT	CASSVSAGRNTEAFF
TRBV12-5	.	TRBJ1-1	.	13	TGTGCTAGTGGTCGGGAATCAGGCACTGAAGCTTTCTTT	CASGRESGTEAFF
TRBV30	once	TRBJ2-5	TRBD1	16	TGTGCCTGGAACCGGGACAGATGGAGCCGCCAAGAGACCCAGTACTTC	CAWNRDRWSRQETQYF
TRBV6-2/TRBV6-3	.	TRBJ2-1	.	15	TGTGCCAGCAGCCTTCCCGGGACGGGGAGCTATGAGCAGTTCTTC	CASSLPGTGSYEQFF
TRBV12-3/TRBV12-4	few	TRBJ2-1	.	15	TGTGCCAGCAGTACCACAGGGAGAGGCTACAATGAGCAGTTCTTC	CASSTTGRGYNEQFF